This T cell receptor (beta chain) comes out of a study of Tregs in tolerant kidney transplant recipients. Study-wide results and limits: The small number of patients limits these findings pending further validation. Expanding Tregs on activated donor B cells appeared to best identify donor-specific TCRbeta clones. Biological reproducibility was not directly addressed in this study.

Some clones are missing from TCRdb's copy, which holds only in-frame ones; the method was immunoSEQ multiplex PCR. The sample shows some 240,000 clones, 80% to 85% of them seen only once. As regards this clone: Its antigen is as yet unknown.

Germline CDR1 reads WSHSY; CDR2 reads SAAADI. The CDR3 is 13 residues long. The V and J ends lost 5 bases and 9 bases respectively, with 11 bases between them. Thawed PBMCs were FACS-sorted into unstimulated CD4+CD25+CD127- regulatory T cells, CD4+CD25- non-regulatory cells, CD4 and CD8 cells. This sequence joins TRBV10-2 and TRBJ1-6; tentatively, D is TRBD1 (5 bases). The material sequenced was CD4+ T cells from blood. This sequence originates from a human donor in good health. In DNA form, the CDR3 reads TGCGCCAGCAGTCGGGACCCTGGTTCACCCCTCCACTTT. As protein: CASSRDPGSPLHF.